The TCR beta chain described here comes from a study of blood T cell repertoires in COVID-19. Study-level background: Whether acute or convalescent, the COVID-19 samples came from the United States, Italy and Spain. The analysed material was cDNA or gDNA that came from T cells, B-cell-depleted T cells, or PBMCs.

The CDR3 extends over 11 amino acids. Per germline, CDR1 MNHEY and CDR2 SVGAGI. The ends were cut back, 10 bases at V and 0 bases at J, with 7 bases in the middle. Profiling relied on immunoSEQ multiplex PCR, and the TCRdb table lists in-frame clones only, not all of them. This sample carries hundreds of thousands of clones, 75% to 90% of them seen once, and the ten largest clones take around an eighth. Sequenced sample: peripheral blood. V gene TRBV6-5 combines with J gene TRBJ2-7; D may be TRBD2 (5 bases). This clonotype was sampled from a woman aged 55-70 years with acute or convalescent COVID-19. The DNA of the CDR3 is TGTGCCACAGGACTCTCCTACGAGCAGTACTTC. It codes for CATGLSYEQYF.